The clone carrying this T cell receptor beta chain was detected many times. The antigen is unknown. This sample was taken from a study of neurological immune-mediated disorders. Study results and limitations: No expanded-clone CDR3 amino acid sequence recurred across subjects, suggesting private TCR-beta repertoires.

Germline V gene data show CDR1 as SGHRS and CDR2 as YFSETQ. This CDR3 is built from 15 residues. Losses at the gene ends were 5 bases for V and 8 bases for J; bases not matched to a gene: 12. By 5'RACE with 10-nucleotide random UMIs, the cDNA was made. TCRdb recomputed calls from the 5' RACE reads with MiXCR, one row per CDR3 protein. Among 20,000 to 30,000 distinct CDR3 sequences listed, about an eighth were seen once. The chain is built from TRBV5-1 and TRBJ1-4, with 7 bases matching TRBD1. The receptor's source is a woman aged 55 to 70 with HTLV-1-associated myelopathy (HAM/TSP). The specimen sequenced was PBMCs. CDR3 sequence: CASSWTGLREEKLFF. CDR3 coding DNA: TGCGCCAGCAGTTGGACAGGCCTCAGGGAAGAAAAACTGTTTTTT.